These T cell receptor beta chains were read from a single sample in a study of T cell responses to AZD1222 COVID-19 vaccine. The repertoire was sequenced with immunoSEQ multiplex PCR; TCRdb's copy has only in-frame clones and lacks some. Here the sample spans some 120,000 clones, about 90% being singletons. Sequencing used peripheral blood, obtained 28 days after the second AZD1222 dose. All receptors come from an adult who received the AZD1222 COVID-19 vaccine. The CDR3 runs from the conserved cysteine through the conserved F or W. The order of the fields is V gene, D gene, clone size, J gene, CDR3 protein, CDR3 DNA. A D gene is named only where the DNA matches it firmly. The listing skips clone size in some rows; elsewhere it reads once, few, many or a size class.

v_gene: TRBV5-1
d_gene: .
abundance: .
j_gene: TRBJ1-3
CDR3aa: CASSLKGESGNTIYF
CDR3nt: TGCGCCAGCAGCTTAAAGGGGGAATCTGGAAACACCATATATTTT

v_gene: TRBV27
d_gene: TRBD2
abundance: .
j_gene: TRBJ2-2
CDR3aa: CASSWLAGTTGELFF
CDR3nt: TGTGCCAGCAGTTGGCTAGCGGGGACCACCGGGGAGCTGTTTTTT

v_gene: TRBV9
d_gene: .
abundance: .
j_gene: TRBJ2-1
CDR3aa: CASSPRGLVMTYNEQFF
CDR3nt: TGTGCCAGCAGCCCCCGGGGGCTAGTCATGACCTACAATGAGCAGTTCTTC

v_gene: TRBV15
d_gene: .
abundance: .
j_gene: TRBJ1-2
CDR3aa: CATSRDMRRDGYTF
CDR3nt: TGTGCCACCAGCAGAGATATGAGGAGGGATGGCTACACCTTC

v_gene: TRBV10-3
d_gene: TRBD1
abundance: .
j_gene: TRBJ2-5
CDR3aa: CAISHRGEETQYF
CDR3nt: TGTGCCATCAGCCACAGGGGTGAGGAGACCCAGTACTTC

v_gene: TRBV9
d_gene: .
abundance: .
j_gene: TRBJ2-7
CDR3aa: CASSVEEGPSYEQYF
CDR3nt: TGTGCCAGCAGCGTAGAAGAGGGGCCCTCCTACGAGCAGTACTTC

v_gene: TRBV6-6
d_gene: TRBD1
abundance: .
j_gene: TRBJ1-5
CDR3aa: CASSYSKGALNQPQHF
CDR3nt: TGTGCCAGCAGTTACTCGAAGGGGGCGCTTAATCAGCCCCAGCATTTT

v_gene: TRBV28
d_gene: TRBD2
abundance: .
j_gene: TRBJ2-5
CDR3aa: CASRWTSGGQETQYF
CDR3nt: TGTGCCAGCAGGTGGACTAGCGGGGGCCAAGAGACCCAGTACTTC

v_gene: TRBV5-4
d_gene: .
abundance: once
j_gene: TRBJ1-1
CDR3aa: CASSLGLNTEAFF
CDR3nt: TGTGCCAGCAGCTTGGGTCTGAACACTGAAGCTTTCTTT

v_gene: TRBV28
d_gene: .
abundance: .
j_gene: TRBJ1-2
CDR3aa: CASSLNRIYGYTF
CDR3nt: TGTGCCAGCAGTTTAAATCGTATCTATGGCTACACCTTC

v_gene: TRBV6-5
d_gene: TRBD1
abundance: .
j_gene: TRBJ2-7
CDR3aa: CASSYSTGGDYEQYF
CDR3nt: TGTGCCAGCAGTTATTCGACAGGGGGGGACTACGAGCAGTACTTC

v_gene: TRBV10-1
d_gene: .
abundance: once
j_gene: TRBJ1-1
CDR3aa: CASSESTISGTEAFF
CDR3nt: TGCGCCAGCAGTGAGTCGACGATCTCGGGCACTGAAGCTTTCTTT

v_gene: TRBV5-6
d_gene: TRBD1
abundance: .
j_gene: TRBJ1-2
CDR3aa: CASSLDRDRGNYGYTF
CDR3nt: TGTGCCAGCAGCTTGGACCGGGACAGGGGAAACTATGGCTACACCTTC

v_gene: TRBV19
d_gene: TRBD1
abundance: .
j_gene: TRBJ1-5
CDR3aa: CASSYIPDRVEQPQHF
CDR3nt: TGTGCCAGTAGTTACATCCCAGACAGGGTCGAACAGCCCCAGCATTTT

v_gene: TRBV4-2
d_gene: TRBD2
abundance: .
j_gene: TRBJ2-3
CDR3aa: CASSHRTSGRSDTQYF
CDR3nt: TGTGCCAGCAGCCACCGGACTAGCGGGAGATCAGATACGCAGTATTTT

v_gene: TRBV19
d_gene: .
abundance: few
j_gene: TRBJ1-5
CDR3aa: CASSPRGGLQPQHF
CDR3nt: TGTGCCAGTAGCCCGAGGGGGGGCTTGCAGCCCCAGCATTTT

v_gene: TRBV27
d_gene: .
abundance: .
j_gene: TRBJ1-6
CDR3aa: CASSFWTANNSPLHF
CDR3nt: TGTGCCAGCAGTTTCTGGACAGCTAATAATTCACCCCTCCACTTT

v_gene: TRBV3-1/TRBV3-2
d_gene: .
abundance: .
j_gene: TRBJ2-1
CDR3aa: CASSCGTPISIDNEQFF
CDR3nt: TGTGCCAGCAGCTGTGGCACTCCCATTTCCATCGACAATGAGCAGTTCTTC

v_gene: TRBV19
d_gene: .
abundance: .
j_gene: TRBJ2-2
CDR3aa: CASSMGGRSNTGELFF
CDR3nt: TGTGCCAGTAGTATGGGGGGCCGGTCGAACACCGGGGAGCTGTTTTTT

v_gene: TRBV19
d_gene: TRBD1
abundance: .
j_gene: TRBJ2-2
CDR3aa: CASSRPGQGRTGELFF
CDR3nt: TGTGCCAGTAGCCGACCGGGACAGGGTCGGACCGGGGAGCTGTTTTTT

v_gene: TRBV28
d_gene: .
abundance: .
j_gene: TRBJ2-2
CDR3aa: CASRPAGKGDPGELFF
CDR3nt: TGTGCCAGCCGCCCTGCAGGGAAGGGGGATCCCGGGGAGCTGTTTTTT

v_gene: TRBV18
d_gene: .
abundance: .
j_gene: TRBJ1-2
CDR3aa: CASSPTKIAGYTF
CDR3nt: TGTGCCAGCTCACCTACCAAGATCGCTGGCTACACCTTC

v_gene: TRBV2
d_gene: .
abundance: .
j_gene: TRBJ1-1
CDR3aa: CASSFTGMNTEAFF
CDR3nt: TGTGCCAGCAGTTTTACAGGGATGAACACTGAAGCTTTCTTT

v_gene: TRBV27
d_gene: TRBD2
abundance: .
j_gene: TRBJ2-2
CDR3aa: CASTSGSFFGTGELFF
CDR3nt: TGTGCCAGTACTAGCGGGAGTTTTTTTGGGACCGGGGAGCTGTTTTTT

v_gene: TRBV4-2
d_gene: .
abundance: .
j_gene: TRBJ1-4
CDR3aa: CASSAMTPNNEKLFF
CDR3nt: TGTGCCAGCAGCGCTATGACACCAAACAATGAAAAACTGTTTTTT

v_gene: TRBV27
d_gene: TRBD1
abundance: .
j_gene: TRBJ2-1
CDR3aa: CASSPGQGPYNEQFF
CDR3nt: TGTGCCAGCAGTCCGGGACAGGGGCCCTACAATGAGCAGTTCTTC

v_gene: TRBV24-1
d_gene: .
abundance: .
j_gene: TRBJ2-1
CDR3aa: CATSDLDGKAYNEQFF
CDR3nt: TGTGCCACCAGTGATTTGGACGGGAAGGCCTACAATGAGCAGTTCTTC

v_gene: TRBV5-4
d_gene: .
abundance: .
j_gene: TRBJ2-2
CDR3aa: CASSLGQLDTGELFF
CDR3nt: TGTGCCAGCAGCTTGGGGCAGTTGGATACCGGGGAGCTGTTTTTT

v_gene: TRBV5-1
d_gene: .
abundance: .
j_gene: TRBJ2-1
CDR3aa: CASSLGASYNEQFF
CDR3nt: TGCGCCAGCAGCTTGGGGGCCTCCTACAATGAGCAGTTCTTC

v_gene: TRBV10-3
d_gene: .
abundance: .
j_gene: TRBJ2-7
CDR3aa: CAIRARDTPYEQYF
CDR3nt: TGTGCCATCAGAGCCCGGGACACCCCCTACGAGCAGTACTTC

v_gene: TRBV18
d_gene: .
abundance: .
j_gene: TRBJ2-2
CDR3aa: CASSPGTGELFF
CDR3nt: TGTGCCAGCTCACCGGGCACCGGGGAGCTGTTTTTT

v_gene: TRBV29-1
d_gene: .
abundance: .
j_gene: TRBJ2-4
CDR3aa: CSVEDGSGQAKNIQYF
CDR3nt: TGCAGCGTTGAAGATGGGAGCGGACAAGCCAAAAACATTCAGTACTTC

v_gene: TRBV7-8
d_gene: .
abundance: .
j_gene: TRBJ1-5
CDR3aa: CASSLAPLADQPQHF
CDR3nt: TGTGCCAGCAGCTTAGCGCCATTGGCAGATCAGCCCCAGCATTTT

v_gene: TRBV20-1
d_gene: TRBD1
abundance: .
j_gene: TRBJ1-6
CDR3aa: CSASKGTDGLSYNSPLHF
CDR3nt: TGCAGTGCTAGTAAGGGGACAGACGGCCTCTCCTATAATTCACCCCTCCACTTT

v_gene: TRBV28
d_gene: .
abundance: .
j_gene: TRBJ1-2
CDR3aa: CASSLSLPPYGYTF
CDR3nt: TGTGCCAGCAGTTTAAGCTTACCTCCCTATGGCTACACCTTC

v_gene: TRBV18
d_gene: .
abundance: .
j_gene: TRBJ1-1
CDR3aa: CASAGQKNTEAFF
CDR3nt: TGTGCCAGCGCCGGACAGAAGAACACTGAAGCTTTCTTT

v_gene: TRBV19
d_gene: .
abundance: .
j_gene: TRBJ1-5
CDR3aa: CASQGTRDRNQPQHF
CDR3nt: TGTGCCAGCCAAGGAACCCGGGATCGCAATCAGCCCCAGCATTTT

v_gene: TRBV19
d_gene: .
abundance: .
j_gene: TRBJ1-1
CDR3aa: CASSPAENTEAFF
CDR3nt: TGTGCCAGTAGCCCGGCGGAAAACACTGAAGCTTTCTTT

v_gene: TRBV18
d_gene: TRBD1
abundance: .
j_gene: TRBJ2-1
CDR3aa: CASSSGTGSDEQFF
CDR3nt: TGTGCCAGCTCGTCCGGGACAGGGTCAGATGAGCAGTTCTTC

v_gene: TRBV4-1
d_gene: TRBD1
abundance: .
j_gene: TRBJ2-3
CDR3aa: CASSHTRLRDRPEKNSTDTQYF
CDR3nt: TGCGCCAGCAGCCACACTAGACTCCGGGACAGGCCGGAAAAAAATAGCACAGATACGCAGTATTTT

v_gene: TRBV25-1
d_gene: TRBD1
abundance: .
j_gene: TRBJ1-2
CDR3aa: CASSNPGQPGGYTF
CDR3nt: TGTGCCAGCAGCAACCCGGGACAGCCGGGGGGCTACACCTTC

v_gene: TRBV2
d_gene: .
abundance: .
j_gene: TRBJ2-7
CDR3aa: CASSEVRGPYEQYF
CDR3nt: TGTGCCAGCAGTGAAGTGCGGGGACCCTACGAGCAGTACTTC

v_gene: TRBV4-2
d_gene: .
abundance: .
j_gene: TRBJ1-2
CDR3aa: CASSQEVVDRILTF
CDR3nt: TGTGCCAGCAGCCAAGAGGTTGTCGACAGAATCCTCACCTTC

v_gene: TRBV7-2
d_gene: .
abundance: .
j_gene: TRBJ1-5
CDR3aa: CASSARQRNQPQHF
CDR3nt: TGTGCCAGCAGCGCCCGACAGCGCAATCAGCCCCAGCATTTT

v_gene: TRBV15
d_gene: TRBD1
abundance: .
j_gene: TRBJ2-1
CDR3aa: CATSPRQGQQFF
CDR3nt: TGTGCCACCAGCCCCCGACAGGGTCAGCAGTTCTTC

v_gene: TRBV3-1/TRBV3-2
d_gene: .
abundance: .
j_gene: TRBJ1-4
CDR3aa: CASSPQGGRVGEKLFF
CDR3nt: TGTGCCAGCAGCCCCCAGGGAGGCAGGGTAGGTGAAAAACTGTTTTTT

v_gene: TRBV29-1
d_gene: TRBD2
abundance: .
j_gene: TRBJ2-7
CDR3aa: CSVELAVGSAGLAAYEQYF
CDR3nt: TGCAGCGTTGAACTCGCCGTCGGCAGTGCCGGACTAGCGGCCTACGAGCAGTACTTC

v_gene: TRBV15
d_gene: .
abundance: .
j_gene: TRBJ2-3
CDR3aa: CATSRALQDTQYF
CDR3nt: TGTGCCACCAGCAGAGCCCTGCAGGATACGCAGTATTTT

v_gene: TRBV7-9
d_gene: .
abundance: .
j_gene: TRBJ1-1
CDR3aa: CASRDRDTEAFF
CDR3nt: TGTGCCAGCAGGGATCGGGACACTGAAGCTTTCTTT

v_gene: TRBV5-4
d_gene: .
abundance: .
j_gene: TRBJ2-2
CDR3aa: CASSLGYIGELFF
CDR3nt: TGTGCCAGCAGCTTGGGGTACATCGGGGAGCTGTTTTTT

v_gene: TRBV4-1
d_gene: .
abundance: .
j_gene: TRBJ1-1
CDR3aa: CASSPRDGGINTEAFF
CDR3nt: TGCGCCAGCAGCCCGAGGGACGGAGGGATAAACACTGAAGCTTTCTTT

v_gene: TRBV14
d_gene: .
abundance: .
j_gene: TRBJ2-7
CDR3aa: CASSQDLGSYEQYF
CDR3nt: TGTGCCAGCAGCCAAGATTTGGGCAGCTACGAGCAGTACTTC